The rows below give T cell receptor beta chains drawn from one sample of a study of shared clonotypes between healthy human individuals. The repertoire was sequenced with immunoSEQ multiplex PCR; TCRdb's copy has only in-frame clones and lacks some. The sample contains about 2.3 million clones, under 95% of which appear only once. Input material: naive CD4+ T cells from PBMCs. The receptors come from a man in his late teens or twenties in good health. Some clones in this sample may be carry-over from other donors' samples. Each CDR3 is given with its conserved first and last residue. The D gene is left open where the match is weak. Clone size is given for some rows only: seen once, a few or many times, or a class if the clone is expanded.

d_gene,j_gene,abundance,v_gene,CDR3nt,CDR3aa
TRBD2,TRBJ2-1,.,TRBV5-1,TGCGCCAGCTGCCACGGACTAGCGGGAGGGAATGAGCAGTTCTTC,CASCHGLAGGNEQFF
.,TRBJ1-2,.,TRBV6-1,TGTGCCAGCAGTGGGGCAGGGAGGTATGGCTACACCTTC,CASSGAGRYGYTF
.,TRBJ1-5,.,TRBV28,TGTGCCAGCAGTCCGGCGACCTTCTTCGGCAATCAGCCCCAGCATTTT,CASSPATFFGNQPQHF
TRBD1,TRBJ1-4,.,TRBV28,TGTGCCAGCAGTTTCCACAGGGGCACGAATGAAAAACTGTTTTTT,CASSFHRGTNEKLFF
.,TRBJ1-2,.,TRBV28,TGTGCACACCCGAGGGGGGGGGATTCTCGTGGCTACACCTTC,CAHPRGGDSRGYTF
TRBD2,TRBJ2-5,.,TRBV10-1,TGCGCCAGCAGTGAGGCGGGAGGACCGTACCAAGAGACCCAGTACTTC,CASSEAGGPYQETQYF
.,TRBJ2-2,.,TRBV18,TGTGCCAGCTCCCCAAATATCGCGTCCCTTAACACCGGGGAGCTGTTTTTT,CASSPNIASLNTGELFF
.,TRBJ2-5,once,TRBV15,TGTGCCACCAGCAGAGATTCTCTCCCCAGCTACTTC,CATSRDSLPSYF
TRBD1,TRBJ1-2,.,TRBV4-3,TGCGCCAGCAGCCAGGTGGACAGGCCTCCTTATGGCTACACCTTC,CASSQVDRPPYGYTF
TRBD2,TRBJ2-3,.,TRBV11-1,TGTGCCAGCAGCTTATACGCTAGCGGGATCACAGATACGCAGTATTTT,CASSLYASGITDTQYF
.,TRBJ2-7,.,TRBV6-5,TGTGCCAGCAGCCCCGGGGACTCCTACGAGCAGTACTTC,CASSPGDSYEQYF
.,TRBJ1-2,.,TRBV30,TGTGCCTGGAGGCATAGCTCGGCGGGGGGCTACACCTTC,CAWRHSSAGGYTF
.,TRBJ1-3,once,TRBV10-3,TGTGCCATCAGTGGGCCGGCCCGAGGGCTAGGAAACACCATATATTTT,CAISGPARGLGNTIYF
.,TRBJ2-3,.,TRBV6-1,TGTGCCGCCAACACTAGAAGTCGAGGCACAGATACGCAGTATTTT,CAANTRSRGTDTQYF
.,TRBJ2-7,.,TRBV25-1,TGTGCCAGCAGTGAAGACACTAATCAGTACTTC,CASSEDTNQYF
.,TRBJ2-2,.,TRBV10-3,TGTGCCATCAGACGATCCGGGGCCAACACCGGGGAGCTGTTTTTT,CAIRRSGANTGELFF
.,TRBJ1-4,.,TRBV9,TGTGCCAGCAGCGTAAGCGCAACTAATGAAAAACTGTTTTTT,CASSVSATNEKLFF
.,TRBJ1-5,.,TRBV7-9,TGTGCCAGCGGAATCCGGGATCAGCCCCAGCATTTT,CASGIRDQPQHF
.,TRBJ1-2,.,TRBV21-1,TGTGCCAGCAGCAAACGAGGCAGGGGAGCGCTGGGTAACTATGGCTACACCTTC,CASSKRGRGALGNYGYTF
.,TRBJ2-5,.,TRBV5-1,TGCGCCAGCAGTCAGATCCAAGAGACCCAGTACTTC,CASSQIQETQYF
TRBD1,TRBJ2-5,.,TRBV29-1,TGCAGCGGCACTGGACAGGGTGAGACCCAGTACTTC,CSGTGQGETQYF
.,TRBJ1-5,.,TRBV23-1,TGCGCCAGCGGCCAGACGGTTAGCAATCAGCCCCAGCATTTT,CASGQTVSNQPQHF
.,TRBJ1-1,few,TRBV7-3,TGTGCCAGCAGCTTAATTCCGGGGAACACTGAAGCTTTCTTT,CASSLIPGNTEAFF
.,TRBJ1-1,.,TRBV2,TGTGCCAGCAGTGAAGCGCAGACCGCGAACACTGAAGCTTTCTTT,CASSEAQTANTEAFF
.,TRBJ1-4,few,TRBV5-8,TGTGCCAGCAGCCCCCCTGAGAAACTGTTTTTT,CASSPPEKLFF
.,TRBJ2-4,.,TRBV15,TGTGCCACCAGCAGATCGGGGGCCAGATCCCACTTC,CATSRSGARSHF
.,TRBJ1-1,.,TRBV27,TGTGCCAGCAGTCCCCCATCTAGGCAGGGACCGAACACTGAAGCTTTCTTT,CASSPPSRQGPNTEAFF
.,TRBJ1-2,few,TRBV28,TGTGCCAGCAGTGACTACTATGGCTACACCTTC,CASSDYYGYTF
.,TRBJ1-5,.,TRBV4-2,TGTGCCAGCAGCCAGGCGGAGGGCAATCAGCCCCAGCATTTT,CASSQAEGNQPQHF
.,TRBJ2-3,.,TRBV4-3,TGCGCCAGCAGCCAAGATTCCGTCACAGATACGCAGTATTTT,CASSQDSVTDTQYF
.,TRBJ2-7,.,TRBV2,TGTGCCAGCAGTGAAGGGGCCACACCCTCCTACGAGCAGTACTTC,CASSEGATPSYEQYF
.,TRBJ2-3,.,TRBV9,TGTGCCAGCAGCCCCCGCAGGGCCTCGGGAGATACGCAGTATTTT,CASSPRRASGDTQYF
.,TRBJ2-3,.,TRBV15,TGTGCCACCAGCAGCATACAGACTAGCACAGATACGCAGTATTTT,CATSSIQTSTDTQYF
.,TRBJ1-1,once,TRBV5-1,TGCGCCAGCAGCTTGTGGGTGGAGGTTAACACTGAAGCTTTCTTT,CASSLWVEVNTEAFF
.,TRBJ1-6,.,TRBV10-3,TGTGCCATCAGTGAGCAAGGGGACGTAGGATCACCCCTCCACTTT,CAISEQGDVGSPLHF
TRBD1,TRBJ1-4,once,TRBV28,TGTGCCAGCAGTTTTACCGACAGGGGGTTTTCTTGGGATGAAAAACTGTTTTTT,CASSFTDRGFSWDEKLFF
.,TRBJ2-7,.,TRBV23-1,TGCGCCAGCAGTCAAAACCCGGGGAGCTCCTACGAGCAGTACTTC,CASSQNPGSSYEQYF
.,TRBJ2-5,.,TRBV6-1,TGTGCCAGCAGTGAACAGGGGATTAGCGGCGATCAAGAGACCCAGTACTTC,CASSEQGISGDQETQYF
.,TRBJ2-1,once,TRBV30,TGTGCCTGGAGCCTCGGGGTTCATGAGCAGTTCTTC,CAWSLGVHEQFF
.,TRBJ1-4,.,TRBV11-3,TGTGCCAGCAGCTTAATGTGCCACGATGGCGAAAAACTGTTTTTT,CASSLMCHDGEKLFF
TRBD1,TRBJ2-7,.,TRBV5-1,TGCGCCAGCAGCATCGGACAGGGGGTAATGAGTGAGCAGTACTTC,CASSIGQGVMSEQYF
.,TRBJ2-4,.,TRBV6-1,TGTGCCAGCAGTGTTGGAAACATTCAGTACTTC,CASSVGNIQYF
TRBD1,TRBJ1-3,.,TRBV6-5,TGTGCCAGCAGCCAGGGGACAGCTGGAAACACCATATATTTT,CASSQGTAGNTIYF
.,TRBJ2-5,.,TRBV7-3,TGTGCCAGCAGCTTAGATTACAGGGAAGAGACCCAGTACTTC,CASSLDYREETQYF
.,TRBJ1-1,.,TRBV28,TGTGCCAGCAGTTTAACGGTCCCGAACACTGAAGCTTTCTTT,CASSLTVPNTEAFF
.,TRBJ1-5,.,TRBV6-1,TGTGCCAGCATTTCAATACAGAGGGACAATCAGCCCCAGCATTTT,CASISIQRDNQPQHF
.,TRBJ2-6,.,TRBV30,TGTGCCTGGAAGCAGGACGCATACTCTGGGGCCAACGTCCTGACTTTC,CAWKQDAYSGANVLTF
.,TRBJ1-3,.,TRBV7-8,TGTGCCAGCCGAAGGGGCGTCGGTCGCACCATATATTTT,CASRRGVGRTIYF
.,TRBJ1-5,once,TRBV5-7,TGTGCCAGCAGCTTTACAGGGTTGCATCAGCCCCAGCATTTT,CASSFTGLHQPQHF
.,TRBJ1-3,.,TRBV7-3,TGTGCCAGCAGCTTCGGGCCACTCAGCTCTGGAAACACCATATATTTT,CASSFGPLSSGNTIYF
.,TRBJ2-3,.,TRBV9,TGTGCCAGCAGCGCCTGGGACACACTCACAGATACGCAGTATTTT,CASSAWDTLTDTQYF
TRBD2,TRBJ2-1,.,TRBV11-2,TGTGCCAGCACCCCCGGGACTAGCGGGAACCATGAGCAGTTCTTC,CASTPGTSGNHEQFF
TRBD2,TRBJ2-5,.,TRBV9,TGTGCCAGCAGCGTGGGGACTAGCGGGATCCAAGAGACCCAGTACTTC,CASSVGTSGIQETQYF
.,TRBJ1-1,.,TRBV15,TGTGCCACCAGCAGAGATCGAGGGGAGGGCTACCTGGGAATGAACACTGAAGCTTTCTTT,CATSRDRGEGYLGMNTEAFF
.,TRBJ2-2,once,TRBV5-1,TGCGCCAGCAGCCAAGGGACGGTGAACACCGGGGAGCTGTTTTTT,CASSQGTVNTGELFF
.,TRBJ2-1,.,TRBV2,TGTGCCAGCAGTGTAGCCCAAGAGCAGTTCTTC,CASSVAQEQFF
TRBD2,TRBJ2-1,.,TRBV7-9,TGTGCCAGCAGCTTAAGGCTAGCGGGAGACAATGAGCAGTTCTTC,CASSLRLAGDNEQFF
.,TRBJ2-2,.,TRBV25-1,TGTGCCAGCAGTGAGCCTTTTGGGGAGCTGTTTTTT,CASSEPFGELFF
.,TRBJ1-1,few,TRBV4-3,TGCGCCAGCAGCCAAGATGCAAGGTTGAACACTGAAGCTTTCTTT,CASSQDARLNTEAFF
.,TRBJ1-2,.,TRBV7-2,TGTGCCAGCAGCCTAACGACGGGGAGGACATTTTATGGCTACACCTTC,CASSLTTGRTFYGYTF